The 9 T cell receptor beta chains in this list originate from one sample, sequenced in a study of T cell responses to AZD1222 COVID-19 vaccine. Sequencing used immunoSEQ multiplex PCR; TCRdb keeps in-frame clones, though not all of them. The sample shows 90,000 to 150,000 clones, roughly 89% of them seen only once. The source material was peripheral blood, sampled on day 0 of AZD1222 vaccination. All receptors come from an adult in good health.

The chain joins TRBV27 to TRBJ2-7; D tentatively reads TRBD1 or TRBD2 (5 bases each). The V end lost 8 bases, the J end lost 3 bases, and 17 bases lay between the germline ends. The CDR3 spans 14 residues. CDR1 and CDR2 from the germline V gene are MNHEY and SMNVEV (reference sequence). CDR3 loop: CASRMTGANYEQYF. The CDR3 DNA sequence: TGTGCCAGCCGGATGACCGGGGCCAACTACGAGCAGTACTTC.

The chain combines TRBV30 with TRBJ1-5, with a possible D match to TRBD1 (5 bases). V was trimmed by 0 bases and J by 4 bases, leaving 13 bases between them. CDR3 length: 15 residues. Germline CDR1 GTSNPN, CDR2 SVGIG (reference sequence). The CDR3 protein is CAWSVGQGWNQPQHF. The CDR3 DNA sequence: TGTGCCTGGAGTGTTGGGCAGGGATGGAATCAGCCCCAGCATTTT.

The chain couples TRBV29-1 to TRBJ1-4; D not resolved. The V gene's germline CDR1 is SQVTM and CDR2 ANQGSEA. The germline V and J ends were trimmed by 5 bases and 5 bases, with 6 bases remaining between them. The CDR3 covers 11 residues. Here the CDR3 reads CSVRVNEKLFF. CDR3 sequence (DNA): TGCAGCGTTCGGGTAAATGAAAAACTGTTTTTT. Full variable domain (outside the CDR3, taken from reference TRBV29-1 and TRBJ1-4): SAVISQKPSRDICQRGTSLTIQCQVDSQVTMMFWYRQQPGQSLTLIATANQGSEATYESGFVIDKFPISRPNLTFSTLTVSNMSPEDSSIYLCSVRVNEKLFFGSGTQLSVL.

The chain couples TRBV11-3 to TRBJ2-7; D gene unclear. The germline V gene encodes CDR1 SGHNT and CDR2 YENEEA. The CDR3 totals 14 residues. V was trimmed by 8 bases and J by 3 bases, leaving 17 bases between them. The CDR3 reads CASPSPTPDYEQYF. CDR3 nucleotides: TGTGCCAGCCCTTCCCCTACACCGGACTACGAGCAGTACTTC.

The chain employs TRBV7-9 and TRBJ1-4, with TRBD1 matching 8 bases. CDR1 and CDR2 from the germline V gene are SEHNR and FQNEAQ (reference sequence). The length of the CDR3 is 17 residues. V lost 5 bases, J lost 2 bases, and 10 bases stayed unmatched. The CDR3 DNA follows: TGTGCCAGCAGCCCCCGGACAGGGAGGAAGACTAATGAAAAACTGTTTTTT. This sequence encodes CASSPRTGRKTNEKLFF. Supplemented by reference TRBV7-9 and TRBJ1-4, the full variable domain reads DTGVSQNPRHKITKRGQNVTFRCDPISEHNRLYWYRQTLGQGPEFLTYFQNEAQLEKSRLLSDRFSAERPKGSFSTLEIQRTEQGDSAMYLCASSPRTGRKTNEKLFFGSGTQLSVL.

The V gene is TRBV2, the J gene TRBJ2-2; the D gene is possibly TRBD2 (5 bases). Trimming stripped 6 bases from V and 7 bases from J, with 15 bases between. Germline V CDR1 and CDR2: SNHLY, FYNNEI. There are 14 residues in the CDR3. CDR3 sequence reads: CASRDFFSGGELFF. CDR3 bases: TGTGCCAGCAGGGACTTCTTTAGTGGCGGGGAGCTGTTTTTT.

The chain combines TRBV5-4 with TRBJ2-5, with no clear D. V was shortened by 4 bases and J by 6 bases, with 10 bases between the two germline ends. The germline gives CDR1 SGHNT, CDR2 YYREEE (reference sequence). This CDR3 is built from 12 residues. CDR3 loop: CASSSNTQTQYF. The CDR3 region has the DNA TGTGCCAGCAGCAGCAATACCCAGACCCAGTACTTC. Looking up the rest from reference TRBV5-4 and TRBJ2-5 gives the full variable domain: ETGVTQSPTHLIKTRGQQVTLRCSSQSGHNTVSWYQQALGQGPQFIFQYYREEENGRGNFPPRFSGLQFPNYSSELNVNALELDDSALYLCASSSNTQTQYFGPGTRLLVL.

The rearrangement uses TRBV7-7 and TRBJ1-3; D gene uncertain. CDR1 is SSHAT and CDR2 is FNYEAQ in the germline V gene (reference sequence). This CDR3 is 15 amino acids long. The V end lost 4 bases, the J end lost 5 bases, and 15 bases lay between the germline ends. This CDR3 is CASSSHDIKRNTIYF. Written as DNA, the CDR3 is TGTGCCAGCAGCTCCCACGACATAAAACGAAACACCATATATTTT.

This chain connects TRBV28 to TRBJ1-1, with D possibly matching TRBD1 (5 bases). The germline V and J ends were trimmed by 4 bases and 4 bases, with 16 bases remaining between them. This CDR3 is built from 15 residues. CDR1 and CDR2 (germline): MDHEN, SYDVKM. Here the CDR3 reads CASSSPGRTTTEAFF. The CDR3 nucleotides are TGTGCCAGCAGTTCACCGGGACGGACGACCACTGAAGCTTTCTTT. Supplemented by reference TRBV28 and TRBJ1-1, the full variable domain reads DVKVTQSSRYLVKRTGEKVFLECVQDMDHENMFWYRQDPGLGLRLIYFSYDVKMKEKGDIPEGYSVSREKKERFSLILESASTNQTSMYLCASSSPGRTTTEAFFGQGTRLTVV.